The clone carrying this T cell receptor (beta chain) showed up many times. Its target is unknown. Using its own MiXCR run on the 5' RACE reads, TCRdb lists one record per CDR3 protein. The table includes 1.5 million or so distinct CDR3 sequences, about 31% detected once. The data are from a study of identical twins. Study-wide points: Out-of-frame TCR alpha sharing observed in monozygotic twins exceeded model estimates.

With 7 bases clipped from V and 4 bases from J, the junction kept 9 bases outside the gene matches. Germline lookup yields CDR1 MDHEN and CDR2 SYDVKM. The CDR3 length is 15 residues. V is TRBV28 and J is TRBJ2-1; 8 nucleotides align to TRBD1. The TCR sequence derives from a newborn girl in good health. The sample taken for sequencing was cord blood. This CDR3 reads CASNPSGGMYNEQFF. CDR3 coding DNA: TGTGCCAGCAATCCCTCAGGGGGCATGTACAATGAGCAGTTCTTC.